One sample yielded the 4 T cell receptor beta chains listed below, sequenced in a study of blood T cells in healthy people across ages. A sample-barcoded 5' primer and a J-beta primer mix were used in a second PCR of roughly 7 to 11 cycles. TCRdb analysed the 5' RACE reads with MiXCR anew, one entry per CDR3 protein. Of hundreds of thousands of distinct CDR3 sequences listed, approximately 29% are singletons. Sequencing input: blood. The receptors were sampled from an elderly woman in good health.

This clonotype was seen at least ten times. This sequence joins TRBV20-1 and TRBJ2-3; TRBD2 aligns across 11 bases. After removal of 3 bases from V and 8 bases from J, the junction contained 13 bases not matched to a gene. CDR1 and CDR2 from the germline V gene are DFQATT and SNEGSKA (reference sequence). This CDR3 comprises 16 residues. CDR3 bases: TGCAGTGCTAGCCTTCCACTAGCGGGGGCCGGCGGTACGCAGTATTTT. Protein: CSASLPLAGAGGTQYF.

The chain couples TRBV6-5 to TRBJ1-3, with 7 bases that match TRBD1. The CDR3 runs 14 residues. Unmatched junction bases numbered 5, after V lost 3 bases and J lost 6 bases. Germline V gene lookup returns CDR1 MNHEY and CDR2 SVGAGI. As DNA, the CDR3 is TGTGCCAGCAGTTATTCGACAGGGACAAACACCATATATTTT. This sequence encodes CASSYSTGTNTIYF.

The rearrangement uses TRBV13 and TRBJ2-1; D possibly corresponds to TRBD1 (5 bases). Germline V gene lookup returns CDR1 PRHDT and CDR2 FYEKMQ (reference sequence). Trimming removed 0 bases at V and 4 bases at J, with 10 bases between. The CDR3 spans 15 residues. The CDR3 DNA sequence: TGTGCCAGCAGCTTAGGAGGGGCTATTTACAATGAGCAGTTCTTC. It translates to CASSLGGAIYNEQFF.

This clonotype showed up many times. The CDR3, as DNA: TGTGCTAGTGGTTTGTTTCTTGGGGCATCCACCCTCTCCTACGAGCAGTACTTC. It is translated as CASGLFLGASTLSYEQYF. The chain combines TRBV12-5 with TRBJ2-7, with TRBD1 as a possible D gene (5 bases). V lost 2 bases to trimming and J lost 0 bases, with 20 bases between them. This CDR3 is built from 18 residues. Germline loops: CDR1 LGHNT, CDR2 FRNRAP. Combining the CDR3 with reference TRBV12-5 and TRBJ2-7 gives the whole variable domain DARVTQTPRHKVTEMGQEVTMRCQPILGHNTVFWYRQTMMQGLELLAYFRNRAPLDDSGMPKDRFSAEMPDATLATLKIQPSEPRDSAVYFCASGLFLGASTLSYEQYFGPGTRLTVT.